The entry that follows covers one T cell receptor beta chain sequence. What it binds is not known. These data originate in a study of T cell responses to AZD1222 COVID-19 vaccine. Background on the study: Second doses were pooled across both intervals (about 4 or about 12 weeks). Study-level points and caveats: Variant regions that are unmutated are reportedly the target of nearly half of spike-specific TCRs.

The data were produced by immunoSEQ multiplex PCR, yet TCRdb's version contains in-frame clones alone and is incomplete. The sample includes 150,000 to 180,000 clones, 88% of them seen just once. The CDR3 has 16 residues. V lost 4 bases, J lost 3 bases, and 15 bases lay in between. The germline V gene encodes CDR1 KGHSH and CDR2 LQKENI. This sequence was found in an adult in good health. Sequences were derived from peripheral blood, sampled on day 0 of AZD1222 vaccination. The chain couples TRBV18 to TRBJ2-2; D might be TRBD2 (5 bases). The CDR3, as DNA: TGTGCCAGCTCACTTCTCCGCGGTAGCGACACCGGGGAGCTGTTTTTT. Translation gives CASSLLRGSDTGELFF.